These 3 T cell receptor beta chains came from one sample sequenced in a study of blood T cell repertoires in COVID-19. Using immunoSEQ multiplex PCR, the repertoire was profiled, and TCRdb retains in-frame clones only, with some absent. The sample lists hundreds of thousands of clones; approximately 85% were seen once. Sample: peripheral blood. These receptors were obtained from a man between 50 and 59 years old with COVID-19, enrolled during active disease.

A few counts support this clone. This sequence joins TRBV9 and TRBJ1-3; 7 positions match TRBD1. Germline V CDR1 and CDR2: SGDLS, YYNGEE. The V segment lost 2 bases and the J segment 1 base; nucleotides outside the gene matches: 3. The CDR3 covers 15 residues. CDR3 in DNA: TGTGCCAGCAGCGTGGGACAGCCGTCTGGAAACACCATATATTTT. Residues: CASSVGQPSGNTIYF.

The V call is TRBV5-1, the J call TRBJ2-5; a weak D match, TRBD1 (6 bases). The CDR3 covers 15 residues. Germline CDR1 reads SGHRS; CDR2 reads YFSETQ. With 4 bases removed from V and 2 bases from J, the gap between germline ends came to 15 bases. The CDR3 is CASSGTRQGQETQYF. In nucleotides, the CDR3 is TGCGCCAGCAGCGGGACACGTCAGGGGCAAGAGACCCAGTACTTC.

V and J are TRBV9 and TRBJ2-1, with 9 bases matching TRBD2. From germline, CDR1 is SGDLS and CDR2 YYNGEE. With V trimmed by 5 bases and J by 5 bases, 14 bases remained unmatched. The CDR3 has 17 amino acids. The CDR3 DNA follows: TGTGCCAGCAGTTTTGAGGTAGCGGGAGAGCTGAACAATGAGCAGTTCTTC. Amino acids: CASSFEVAGELNNEQFF.